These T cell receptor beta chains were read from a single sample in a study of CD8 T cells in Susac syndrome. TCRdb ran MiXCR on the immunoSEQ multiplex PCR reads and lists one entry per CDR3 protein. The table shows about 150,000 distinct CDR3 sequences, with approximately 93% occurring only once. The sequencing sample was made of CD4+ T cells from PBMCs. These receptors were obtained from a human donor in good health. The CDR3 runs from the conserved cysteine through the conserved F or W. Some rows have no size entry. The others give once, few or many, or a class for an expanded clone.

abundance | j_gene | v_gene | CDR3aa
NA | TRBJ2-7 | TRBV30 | CAWSRQGRDEQYF
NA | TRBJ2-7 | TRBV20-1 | CSARGQQGGTYEQYF
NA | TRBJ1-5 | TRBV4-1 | CADRRRGVRQPQHF
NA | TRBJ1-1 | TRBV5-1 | CASSLGSVNTEAFF
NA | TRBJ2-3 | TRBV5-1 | CASSYTIADTQYF
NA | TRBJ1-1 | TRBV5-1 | CASSLDAGLKNTEAFF
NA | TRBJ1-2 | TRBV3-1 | CASSHETGGYGYTF
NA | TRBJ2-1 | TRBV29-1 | CSVSRWGSVIHNEQFF
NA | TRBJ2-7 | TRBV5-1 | CASSLGDDSYEQYF
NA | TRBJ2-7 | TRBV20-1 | CSARGGLSYEQYF
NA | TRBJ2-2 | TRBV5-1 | CASSPGLAGGNTGELFF
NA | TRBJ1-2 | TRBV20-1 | CSARTELIHGYTF
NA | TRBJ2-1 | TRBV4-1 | CASSQEGRVAGLLNEQFF
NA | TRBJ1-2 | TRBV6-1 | CASSEKRDMYGYTF
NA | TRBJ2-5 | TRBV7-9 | CASSLARQRPTAQYF
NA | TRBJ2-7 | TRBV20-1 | CSASALVGSYEQYF
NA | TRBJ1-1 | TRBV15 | CATSVPGPANTEAFF
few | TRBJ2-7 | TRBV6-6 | CASSYRDRVYEQYF
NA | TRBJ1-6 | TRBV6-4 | CASSVSEDSPLHF
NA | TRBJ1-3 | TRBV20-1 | CSARVVGTGFLGNTIYF
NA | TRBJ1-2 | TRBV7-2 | CASSPGRGIGGYTF
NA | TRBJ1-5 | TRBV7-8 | CASSTRGKVGGSNQPQHF
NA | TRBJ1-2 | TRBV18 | CASSPPAGKYGYTF
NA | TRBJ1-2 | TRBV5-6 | CASSLAPTRVLYGYTF
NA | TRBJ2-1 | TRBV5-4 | CASSLGEGLGEQFF
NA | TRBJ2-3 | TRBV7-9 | CASSHGTSGRRDTQYF
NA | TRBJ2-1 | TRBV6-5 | CASSRGNEQFF
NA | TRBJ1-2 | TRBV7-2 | CASSRDGLYGYTF
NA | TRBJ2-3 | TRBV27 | CASRNRYTDTQYF
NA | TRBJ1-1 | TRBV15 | CATSRDRVGSTEAFF
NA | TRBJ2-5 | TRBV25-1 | CASRPQGETQYF
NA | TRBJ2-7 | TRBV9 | CASSVGAGEGEQYF
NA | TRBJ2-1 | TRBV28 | CASSLAGTPEQFF
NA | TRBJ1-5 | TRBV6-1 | CASSDPGNQPQHF
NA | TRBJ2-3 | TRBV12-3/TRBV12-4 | CASSSLGPTDTQYF
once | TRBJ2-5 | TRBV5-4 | CASSLGRDLGMETQYF
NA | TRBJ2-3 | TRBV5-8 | CASSLEGRTDTQYF
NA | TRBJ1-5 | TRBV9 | CASSARGYQPQHF
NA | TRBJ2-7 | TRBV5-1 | CASSLGDGPYEQYF
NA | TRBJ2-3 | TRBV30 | CAWSVMGTDTQYF
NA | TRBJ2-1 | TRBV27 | CASSLMGQVLSNEQFF
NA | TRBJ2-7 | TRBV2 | CASRSGTGQWEQYF
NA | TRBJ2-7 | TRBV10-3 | CAISELSEQYF
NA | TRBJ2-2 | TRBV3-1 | CASSPLLSATGELFF
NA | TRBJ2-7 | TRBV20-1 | CSSLAGAPPYEQYF
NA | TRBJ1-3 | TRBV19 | CASSQGTGGNTIYF
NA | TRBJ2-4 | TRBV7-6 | CASSGGPREKAKNIQYF